These 20 T cell receptor beta chains were all obtained from the same sample, sequenced in a study of blood T cell repertoires in COVID-19. The table came from immunoSEQ multiplex PCR; TCRdb's copy has only in-frame clones and leaves some out. The sample lists about 250,000 clones, about 68% seen once, with over 3% in the top ten. The specimen sequenced was peripheral blood. Every receptor here comes from a woman aged 80 or over with acute or convalescent COVID-19.

As concerns this clone: This specimen includes other DNA sequences encoding the same CDR3. This chain joins TRBV7-2 and TRBJ2-5; tentatively, D is TRBD1 (5 bases). The CDR3 totals 16 residues. V lost 1 base and J 2 bases, leaving 14 bases between the germline ends. Germline-derived CDR1 and CDR2 are SGHTA and FQGNSA. CDR3 DNA sequence: TGTGCCAGCAGCTTAGTGGCAGGGCTAAGGCAAGAGACCCAGTACTTC. Amino acids: CASSLVAGLRQETQYF.

Notes on this clone: The sample carries other DNA sequences with the same CDR3. The chain recombines TRBV3-1 (or the pseudogene TRBV3-2) with TRBJ2-1; 7 bases map to TRBD2. J gave up 4 bases and V 1 base, and 4 bases lay outside the gene matches. The CDR3 runs 15 residues. Germline V CDR1 and CDR2: LGHDT, YNNKEL (reference sequence). The CDR3 here is CASSQAGGPYNEQFF. The CDR3 nucleotides read TGTGCCAGCAGCCAAGCGGGAGGCCCTTACAATGAGCAGTTCTTC.

This chain connects TRBV11-2 to TRBJ1-6; 7 nucleotides align to TRBD1. The germline V gene encodes CDR1 SGHAT and CDR2 FQNNGV. CDR3 length: 11 amino acids. J was trimmed by 17 bases and V by 5 bases; bases with no gene match: 6. CDR3: CASSADRVVHF. The CDR3 DNA reads TGTGCCAGCAGCGCAGACAGGGTAGTCCACTTT.

This clone has a single count. The chain recombines TRBV18 with TRBJ2-6; maybe TRBD1 (5 bases). The CDR3 sequence is 17 residues long. V was shortened by 4 bases and J by 2 bases, with 15 bases between the two germline ends. CDR1 is KGHSH and CDR2 is LQKENI in the germline V gene. In DNA, the CDR3 is TGTGCCAGCTCACTATCCCAAGGGGCAACTGGGGCCAACGTCCTGACTTTC. Translated, it gives CASSLSQGATGANVLTF.

V gene TRBV2 combines with J gene TRBJ2-1; 7 bases match TRBD2. The CDR3 spans 14 residues. CDR1 is SNHLY and CDR2 is FYNNEI in the germline V gene. Germline trimming cut 9 bases from V and 7 bases from J; bases unmatched to any gene: 12. The CDR3 bases are TGTGCCAGTGGGGGGGGAGTAAACGGTAATGAGCAGTTCTTC. Its protein product is CASGGGVNGNEQFF.

The chain has TRBV19 and TRBJ1-5, with a tentative D call TRBD1 (5 bases). Trimming took off 7 bases at V and 0 bases at J, with 10 bases between the two ends. The germline V gene encodes CDR1 LNHDA and CDR2 SQIVND (reference sequence). This CDR3 comprises 14 residues. CDR3 sequence (DNA): TGTGCCAGTACACAGGTCGATAGCAATCAGCCCCAGCATTTT. Amino acids: CASTQVDSNQPQHF.

This rearrangement joins TRBV10-3 to TRBJ2-3, with TRBD1 matching 7 bases. Germline-derived CDR1 and CDR2 are ENHRY and SYGVKD. CDR3 length: 13 amino acids. V lost 6 bases and J lost 4; bases outside the gene matches: 4. CDR3 coding DNA: TGTGCCATCAGACGACAGGGAGCAGATACGCAGTATTTT. It is translated as CAIRRQGADTQYF.

In nucleotides, the CDR3 is TGTGCCATCAGCTCAAGTGAAGGGGTTGCGGGAAGGGATGAGCAGTTCTTC. Protein sequence: CAISSSEGVAGRDEQFF. The chain links TRBV10-3 to TRBJ2-1, with D tentatively TRBD2 (6 bases). From germline, CDR1 is ENHRY and CDR2 SYGVKD. This CDR3 is 17 amino acids long. The V and J ends lost 6 bases and 8 bases respectively, with 26 bases between them.

The chain recombines TRBV27 with TRBJ1-2; 7 nucleotides agree with TRBD1. This CDR3 is built from 15 residues. Germline CDR1 reads MNHEY; CDR2 reads SMNVEV (reference sequence). The trim removed 6 bases at V and 2 bases at J, leaving 9 bases unmatched. The CDR3 sequence is CASSLTRGTNYGYTF. The CDR3 DNA is TGTGCCAGCAGCTTAACCAGGGGGACCAACTATGGCTACACCTTC.

The chain carries TRBV6-6 and TRBJ1-2, with 8 bases matching TRBD1. Germline trimming cut 8 bases from V and 4 bases from J; bases unmatched to any gene: 9. CDR1 is MNHNY, CDR2 SVGAGI, per germline (reference sequence). CDR3 size: 14 residues. For the CDR3, the DNA is TGTGCCAGCTATGGACAGGGATTAAGCTATGGCTACACCTTC. Protein sequence: CASYGQGLSYGYTF.

The chain combines TRBV19 with TRBJ1-5; 11 bases map to TRBD1. The CDR3 extends over 14 amino acids. Losses at the gene ends were 10 bases for V and 6 bases for J; bases not matched to a gene: 8. Per germline, CDR1 LNHDA and CDR2 SQIVND (reference sequence). CDR3 region: CATLGQGAVQPQHF. DNA for the CDR3: TGTGCCACCCTAGGACAGGGGGCTGTTCAGCCCCAGCATTTT.

The J gene is TRBJ1-1, the V gene TRBV27; tentative D call: TRBD1 (5 bases). Trimming left V 5 bases short and J 5 bases short, with 18 bases between. The CDR3 sequence is 15 residues long. Germline V CDR1 and CDR2: MNHEY, SMNVEV (reference sequence). The CDR3 is CASSTRKRGETEAFF. The CDR3 region has the DNA TGTGCCAGCAGTACCCGCAAAAGGGGTGAAACTGAAGCTTTCTTT.

The chain joins TRBV6-6 to TRBJ2-7; weak D call: TRBD2 (5 bases). The CDR3 is made up of 13 amino acids. The germline V and J ends were trimmed by 5 bases and 4 bases, with 12 bases remaining between them. The germline gives CDR1 MNHNY, CDR2 SVGAGI (reference sequence). The CDR3 DNA is TGTGCCAGCAGTAACCCCACTAGTTACGAGCAGTACTTC. Encoded protein: CASSNPTSYEQYF.

The chain links TRBV5-1 to TRBJ2-5; the match to TRBD2 covers 8 bases. J gave up 3 bases and V 4 bases, and 11 bases lay outside the gene matches. This CDR3 comprises 16 residues. CDR1 and CDR2 (germline): SGHRS, YFSETQ. CDR3 residues: CASSQLPGLAKETQYF. The CDR3 coding sequence is TGCGCCAGCAGCCAATTACCCGGACTAGCTAAAGAGACCCAGTACTTC. Full variable domain (missing parts from reference TRBV5-1 and TRBJ2-5): KAGVTQTPRYLIKTRGQQVTLSCSPISGHRSVSWYQQTPGQGLQFLFEYFSETQRNKGNFPGRFSGRQFSNSRSEMNVSTLELGDSALYLCASSQLPGLAKETQYFGPGTRLLVL.

The chain combines TRBV6-5 with TRBJ2-7; possible D gene TRBD2, 5 bases. Deletions cut 6 bases from V and 0 bases from J, with 12 bases between. Per germline, CDR1 MNHEY and CDR2 SVGAGI. This CDR3 comprises 14 residues. The DNA of the CDR3 is TGTGCCAGCAGCATGGACGGGATCTCCTACGAGCAGTACTTC. This encodes CASSMDGISYEQYF.

V gene TRBV7-2 combines with J gene TRBJ2-4, with D maybe TRBD1 (5 bases). CDR1 is SGHTA and CDR2 is FQGNSA in the germline V gene. This CDR3 is built from 12 residues. V lost 6 bases to trimming and J lost 9 bases, with 12 bases between them. For the CDR3, the DNA is TGTGCCAGCAGTCTCGACAGCCCCATTCAGTACTTC. Translated, it gives CASSLDSPIQYF.

This rearrangement joins TRBV6-2 or TRBV6-3 to TRBJ1-5; D perhaps matches TRBD1 (5 bases). The germline V and J ends were trimmed by 2 bases and 2 bases, with 10 bases remaining between them. CDR1 MNHEY and CDR2 SVGEGT come from the germline V gene. This CDR3 is built from 15 residues. The CDR3 DNA sequence: TGTGCCAGCAGTTACGGCAGGGTGGGCAATCAGCCCCAGCATTTT. Protein product: CASSYGRVGNQPQHF.

This clone was seen once. The gene calls are TRBV14 and TRBJ1-3; 7 positions match TRBD1. This CDR3 has 17 residues. Looked up from germline, CDR1 is SGHDN and CDR2 is FVKESK. Trimming at V came to 2 bases and at J to 4 bases, leaving 11 bases not matched to a gene. CDR3 loop: CASSQPLETGRGNTIYF. The CDR3 DNA is TGTGCCAGCAGCCAACCTCTAGAGACAGGGCGCGGAAACACCATATATTTT.

V and J are TRBV6-5 and TRBJ2-3; 7 positions match TRBD1. There are 15 residues in the CDR3. The germline V gene encodes CDR1 MNHEY and CDR2 SVGAGI. The junction had 6 bases not matched to a gene; V was cut back by 6 bases and J by 0 bases. The chain's CDR3 is CASSPGQSSTDTQYF. For the CDR3, the DNA is TGTGCCAGCAGCCCGGGACAGTCTAGCACAGATACGCAGTATTTT.

Only a few counts were recorded for this clone. The gene calls are TRBV2 and TRBJ2-2; 9 nucleotides agree with TRBD2. This CDR3 comprises 15 residues. Germline V gene lookup returns CDR1 SNHLY and CDR2 FYNNEI. The J segment lost 6 bases and the V segment lost 8 bases, leaving 10 bases of the junction unmatched. For the CDR3, the DNA is TGTGCCAGCCAAAGAGCGGGAGGAGGGGCCGGGGAGCTGTTTTTT. This encodes CASQRAGGGAGELFF.